The sequence of this T cell receptor beta chain was determined in a study of T cells of healthy individuals. Using its own MiXCR run on the 5' RACE reads, TCRdb lists one record per CDR3 protein. The sample has tens of thousands of distinct CDR3 sequences; 15% to 20% are singletons. This clonotype was detected ten times or more. There are 15 residues in the CDR3. Germline V CDR1 and CDR2: KGHSH, LQKENI. Trimming removed 4 bases from V and 6 bases from J; junction bases left unmatched: 8. V is TRBV18 and J is TRBJ2-7, with 11 bases identical to TRBD2. The sequence came from a human donor in good health. The CDR3 is CASSRLAGRDSEQYF. CDR3 coding DNA: TGTGCCAGCTCACGACTAGCGGGACGGGACTCCGAGCAGTACTTC.